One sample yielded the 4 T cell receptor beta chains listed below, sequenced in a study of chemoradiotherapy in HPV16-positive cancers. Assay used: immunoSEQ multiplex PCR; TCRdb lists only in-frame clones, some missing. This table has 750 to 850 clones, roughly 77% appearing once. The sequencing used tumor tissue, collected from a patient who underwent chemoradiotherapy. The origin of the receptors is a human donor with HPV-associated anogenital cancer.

CDR3 residues: CASRSFGLAGGPENTGELFF. The CDR3 DNA follows: TGTGCCAGCAGGTCCTTCGGGCTAGCGGGGGGGCCTGAGAACACCGGGGAGCTGTTTTTT. V is TRBV6-4 and J is TRBJ2-2, with 12 bases identical to TRBD2. Germline values: CDR1 MRHNA, CDR2 SNTAGT. The V segment lost 6 bases and the J segment 1 base; nucleotides outside the gene matches: 15. This CDR3 contains 20 residues.

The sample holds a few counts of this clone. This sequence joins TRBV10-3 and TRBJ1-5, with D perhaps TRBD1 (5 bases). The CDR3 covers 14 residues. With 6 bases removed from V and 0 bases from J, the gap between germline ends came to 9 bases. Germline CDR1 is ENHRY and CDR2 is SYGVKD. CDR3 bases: TGTGCCATCAGGACAGCAAATAGCAATCAGCCCCAGCATTTT. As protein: CAIRTANSNQPQHF.

The CDR3 coding sequence is TGCGCCAGCAGCCAAGAGCGGGGGGACACCGGGGAGCTGTTTTTT. Amino acids: CASSQERGDTGELFF. The chain combines TRBV4-1 with TRBJ2-2; 8 positions agree with TRBD2. The CDR3 is 15 amino acids. V shed 0 bases, J shed 3 bases, and the junction held 0 bases outside the gene matches. CDR1 and CDR2 (germline): MGHRA, YSYEKL.

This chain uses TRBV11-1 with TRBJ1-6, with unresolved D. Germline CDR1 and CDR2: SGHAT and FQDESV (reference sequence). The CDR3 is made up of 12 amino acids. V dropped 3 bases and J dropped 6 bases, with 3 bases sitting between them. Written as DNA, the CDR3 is TGTGCCAGCAGCTTTATTAATTCACCCCTCCACTTT. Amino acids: CASSFINSPLHF.